This TCR beta chain was found in a study of blood T cell repertoires in COVID-19. The wider study: Sources were T cells, B-cell-depleted T cells, or PBMCs; the material itself was cDNA or gDNA.

Libraries were prepared by immunoSEQ multiplex PCR; TCRdb keeps only in-frame clonotypes and omits some of them. The table records around 620,000 clones, 90% of them present only once. J lost 2 bases, V lost 3 bases, and 8 bases had no gene match. The CDR3 has 16 residues. The germline gives CDR1 SGDLS, CDR2 YYNGEE. The material sequenced was peripheral blood. This sequence joins TRBV9 and TRBJ1-5; 7 bases match TRBD1. The TCR comes from a woman between 18 and 30 years old with acute or convalescent COVID-19. The CDR3 reads CASSASGTEGNQPQHF. The CDR3 nucleotides are TGTGCCAGCAGCGCCTCCGGGACAGAGGGCAATCAGCCCCAGCATTTT.